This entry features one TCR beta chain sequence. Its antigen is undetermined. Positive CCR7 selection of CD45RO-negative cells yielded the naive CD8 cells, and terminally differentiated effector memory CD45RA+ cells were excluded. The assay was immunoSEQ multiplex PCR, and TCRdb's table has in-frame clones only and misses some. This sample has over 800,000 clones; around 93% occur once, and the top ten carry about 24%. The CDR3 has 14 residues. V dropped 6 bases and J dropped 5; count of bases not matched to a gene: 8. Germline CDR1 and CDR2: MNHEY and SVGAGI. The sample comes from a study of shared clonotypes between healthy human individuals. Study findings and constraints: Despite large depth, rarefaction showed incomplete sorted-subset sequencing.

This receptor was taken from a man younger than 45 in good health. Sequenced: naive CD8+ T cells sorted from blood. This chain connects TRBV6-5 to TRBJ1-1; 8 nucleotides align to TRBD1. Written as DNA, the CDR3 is TGTGCCAGCAGAACAACAGGGGGAGATACTGAAGCTTTCTTT. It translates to CASRTTGGDTEAFF.